A selection of T cell receptor beta chains follows, all from one sample in a study of Ad26.COV2.S vaccination and SARS-CoV-2 variants. Sequencing was performed with immunoSEQ multiplex PCR; in TCRdb, only in-frame clones are kept and a portion is missing. The data show 400,000 to 450,000 clones, with 90% seen just once and 10% to 15% held by the top ten. Sequencing was performed on peripheral blood, taken in a trial of Ad26.COV2.S vaccine versus placebo. The source of these receptors is a person between 18 and 65 years old who received the Ad26.COV2.S COVID-19 vaccine or a placebo. CDR3s include the opening cysteine and the closing phenylalanine or tryptophan. Fields, in order: J gene, V gene, D gene, clone size, CDR3 protein, CDR3 DNA. D genes are given only for firm matches. Expanded clones are given a class, and other clones once, few, many or no size at all.

j_call: TRBJ1-4; v_call: TRBV28; d_call: -; clone_size: -; cdr3_aa: CASSRDRWGEKLFF; cdr3_nt: TGTGCCAGCAGTAGAGACAGGTGGGGTGAAAAACTGTTTTTT
j_call: TRBJ1-6; v_call: TRBV27; d_call: -; clone_size: -; cdr3_aa: CASSLRGYNSPLHF; cdr3_nt: TGTGCCAGCAGCCTCCGGGGCTATAATTCACCCCTCCACTTT
j_call: TRBJ2-5; v_call: TRBV19; d_call: -; clone_size: once; cdr3_aa: CASSIFSVGETQYF; cdr3_nt: TGTGCCAGTAGTATTTTTAGTGTTGGTGAGACCCAGTACTTC
j_call: TRBJ2-2; v_call: TRBV10-3; d_call: -; clone_size: -; cdr3_aa: CAISADTGELFF; cdr3_nt: TGTGCCATCAGTGCCGACACCGGGGAGCTGTTTTTT
j_call: TRBJ1-1; v_call: TRBV7-9; d_call: TRBD1; clone_size: -; cdr3_aa: CASSLGTGVTLNTEAFF; cdr3_nt: TGTGCCAGCAGCTTAGGGACAGGGGTGACCTTGAACACTGAAGCTTTCTTT
j_call: TRBJ2-3; v_call: TRBV6-5; d_call: -; clone_size: -; cdr3_aa: CASSYSGVSTDTQYF; cdr3_nt: TGTGCCAGCAGTTACTCGGGGGTTAGCACAGATACGCAGTATTTT
j_call: TRBJ1-1; v_call: TRBV19; d_call: -; clone_size: -; cdr3_aa: CASSIISPTLLNTEAFF; cdr3_nt: TGTGCCAGTAGTATAATCTCACCTACCCTCCTGAACACTGAAGCTTTCTTT
j_call: TRBJ2-7; v_call: TRBV11-3; d_call: TRBD2; clone_size: -; cdr3_aa: CASSFGASGNYEQYF; cdr3_nt: TGTGCCAGCAGCTTTGGGGCTAGCGGGAACTACGAGCAGTACTTC
j_call: TRBJ1-3; v_call: TRBV30; d_call: -; clone_size: -; cdr3_aa: CAWSPGGSGNTIYF; cdr3_nt: TGTGCCTGGAGTCCGGGAGGTTCCGGAAACACCATATATTTT
j_call: TRBJ1-5; v_call: TRBV4-1; d_call: -; clone_size: once; cdr3_aa: CASSQEWGDDQPQHF; cdr3_nt: TGCGCCAGCAGCCAAGAATGGGGGGATGATCAGCCCCAGCATTTT